Below, 28 T cell receptor beta chains from the same sample are listed, as sequenced in a study of shared clonotypes between healthy human individuals. Profiling relied on immunoSEQ multiplex PCR, and the TCRdb table lists in-frame clones only, not all of them. The table includes over a million clones, approximately 96% detected once. Material for sequencing was naive CD4+ T cells sorted from blood. Indicated subset: CD45RA+ positively selected. Receptor source: a man younger than 45 in good health.

The chain is built from TRBV6-1 and TRBJ1-3, with 7 bases that match TRBD1. V trimming: 6 bases; J trimming: 4 bases; junction bases outside the gene matches: 3. Germline CDR1 reads MNHNS; CDR2 reads SASEGT. The CDR3 totals 13 residues. CDR3 in DNA: TGTGCCAGCAGGACGGACAGGGGAAACACCATATATTTT. Encoded protein: CASRTDRGNTIYF.

The chain is built from TRBV6-8 and TRBJ1-2, with D maybe TRBD1 (6 bases). Germline assignment: CDR1 MNHGY and CDR2 SAAAGT. Trimming removed 5 bases at V and 7 bases at J, with 23 bases between. The CDR3 runs 16 residues. CDR3 loop: CASSPTFQGGISGYTF. The CDR3 DNA follows: TGTGCCAGCAGTCCCACTTTCCAAGGGGGGATCTCTGGCTACACCTTC.

This clone was counted once. This chain connects TRBV27 to TRBJ1-1, with 7 positions matching TRBD1. The germline V gene has CDR1 MNHEY and CDR2 SMNVEV (reference sequence). The CDR3 is 14 residues long. The V and J ends lost 6 bases and 11 bases, in that order; junction bases with no gene match: 15. CDR3 sequence (DNA): TGTGCCAGCAGCTTTAACCAACGACAGGGAACGGCTTTCTTT. Protein product: CASSFNQRQGTAFF.

The CDR3, as DNA: TGTGCCAGCAGTGCAGGGTCAGGGGCGACGGGCTACGAGCAGTACTTC. Amino acids: CASSAGSGATGYEQYF. The chain recombines TRBV6-1 with TRBJ2-7; weak D call: TRBD1 (6 bases). With 4 bases removed from V and 3 bases from J, the gap between germline ends came to 19 bases. The CDR3 is made up of 16 amino acids. The germline CDR1 and CDR2 sequences are MNHNS and SASEGT.

The V and J genes are TRBV9 and TRBJ2-3, with 8 bases lining up with TRBD2. CDR3 size: 15 residues. Per germline, CDR1 SGDLS and CDR2 YYNGEE. V shed 4 bases, J shed 2 bases, and the junction held 6 bases outside the gene matches. CDR3: CASSSRTSPTDTQYF. The DNA of the CDR3 is TGTGCCAGCAGCAGCAGGACTAGCCCCACAGATACGCAGTATTTT.

The CDR3, as DNA: TGTGCCACCAGCAGGGGGGACAGTGGCGAAAAACTGTTTTTT. The encoded protein is CATSRGDSGEKLFF. This rearrangement joins TRBV15 to TRBJ1-4; 7 nucleotides align to TRBD1. CDR1 and CDR2 (germline): LNHNV, YYDKDF (reference sequence). With 3 bases clipped from V and 8 bases from J, the junction kept 6 bases outside the gene matches. The CDR3 is 14 residues long.

Note on this clone: This CDR3 is also generated by other DNA sequences in the sample. The chain links TRBV7-2 to TRBJ2-3; D is unclear. V gave up 2 bases and J gave up 3 bases, with 3 bases separating them. Germline CDR1 is SGHTA and CDR2 is FQGNSA. This CDR3 has 12 amino acids. CDR3 amino acids: CASSLPTDTQYF. In DNA, the CDR3 is TGTGCCAGCAGCTTACCGACAGATACGCAGTATTTT.

This chain links TRBV28 with TRBJ2-1, with TRBD2 identical over 9 bases. V trimming: 4 bases; J trimming: 8 bases; junction bases outside the gene matches: 9. Germline V CDR1 and CDR2: MDHEN, SYDVKM. The CDR3 consists of 15 residues. The CDR3 DNA reads as TGTGCCAGCAGTTCCCCGGGACTAGCTATCCATGAGCAGTTCTTC. It translates to CASSSPGLAIHEQFF.

The rearrangement uses TRBV10-2 and TRBJ1-2; D remains ambiguous. The CDR3 loop spans 13 amino acids. Trimming shortened V by 4 bases and J by 8 bases, and 14 bases separated the two germline ends. The germline V gene has CDR1 WSHSY and CDR2 SAAADI. The CDR3 spells CASSATQPRGYTF. For the CDR3, the DNA is TGCGCCAGCAGTGCTACCCAACCTAGAGGCTACACCTTC.

The J gene is TRBJ2-4, the V gene TRBV7-9; no clear D gene. The CDR3 sequence is 13 residues long. The V and J ends lost 1 base and 5 bases respectively, with 6 bases between them. Per the germline V gene, CDR1 is SEHNR and CDR2 is FQNEAQ (reference sequence). The CDR3 DNA is TGTGCCAGCAGCTTAGTTGCGGAAAACATTCAGTACTTC. Translated: CASSLVAENIQYF.

V usage is TRBV6-5 and J usage is TRBJ2-2; no definite D call. CDR1 and CDR2 from the germline V gene are MNHEY and SVGAGI. Trimming took 7 bases from V and 7 from J, leaving 16 bases between them. The CDR3 has 14 residues. CDR3 region: CASNLPSLDGELFF. CDR3 sequence (DNA): TGTGCCAGCAATCTACCTAGTTTGGACGGGGAGCTGTTTTTT.

V gene TRBV7-7 combines with J gene TRBJ2-5; a weak D match, TRBD1 (5 bases). V was shortened by 1 base and J by 7 bases, with 13 bases between the two germline ends. Germline V gene lookup returns CDR1 SSHAT and CDR2 FNYEAQ (reference sequence). This CDR3 region has 14 residues. CDR3 sequence: CASSLVGLQGTQYF. DNA of the CDR3: TGTGCCAGCAGCTTAGTCGGGCTCCAGGGGACCCAGTACTTC.

This sequence joins TRBV5-4 and TRBJ2-2; 10 positions agree with TRBD1. Germline loops: CDR1 SGHNT, CDR2 YYREEE (reference sequence). The V and J ends lost 4 bases and 5 bases, in that order; junction bases with no gene match: 11. This CDR3 spans 17 amino acids. DNA for the CDR3: TGTGCCAGCAGCCCATACGGGGGACAGGGGAAAACCGGGGAGCTGTTTTTT. It specifies CASSPYGGQGKTGELFF.

The J gene is TRBJ2-3, the V gene TRBV5-1; a possible D gene is TRBD2 (5 bases). Germline CDR1 and CDR2: SGHRS and YFSETQ. The germline V and J ends were trimmed by 0 bases and 1 base, with 12 bases remaining between them. The CDR3 covers 16 residues. CDR3 in DNA: TGCGCCAGCAGCTTGGGGTTCGGGATAGGCACAGATACGCAGTATTTT. This translates into CASSLGFGIGTDTQYF.

To note about this clone: Within the sample, other DNA sequences also encode this same CDR3. V is TRBV5-1 and J is TRBJ2-1; 8 bases are shared with TRBD2. After removal of 0 bases from V and 6 bases from J, the junction contained 2 bases not matched to a gene. Per the germline V gene, CDR1 is SGHRS and CDR2 is YFSETQ. This CDR3 is built from 14 residues. CDR3 in DNA: TGCGCCAGCAGCTTGGGTCTAGCGGGCAATGAGCAGTTCTTC. Residues: CASSLGLAGNEQFF.

This clone was detected only once. The genes are TRBV25-1 and TRBJ1-1; possible D gene TRBD1, 6 bases. Trimming pared 0 bases from V and 6 bases from J, leaving 11 bases between. The CDR3 has 14 residues. Germline V gene data show CDR1 as MGHDK and CDR2 as SYGVNS. The CDR3 coding sequence is TGTGCCAGCAGTGAATATAACAGGGTGGCTGAAGCTTTCTTT. Protein sequence: CASSEYNRVAEAFF. The full variable domain, completed using reference TRBV25-1 and TRBJ1-1, is EADIYQTPRYLVIGTGKKITLECSQTMGHDKMYWYQQDPGMELHLIHYSYGVNSTEKGDLSSESTVSRIRTEHFPLTLESARPSHTSQYLCASSEYNRVAEAFFGQGTRLTVV.

The chain links TRBV19 to TRBJ2-7; D may be TRBD2 (6 bases). V dropped 3 bases and J dropped 2 bases, with 20 bases sitting between them. CDR1 is LNHDA and CDR2 is SQIVND in the germline V gene (reference sequence). The CDR3 length is 17 residues. CDR3 protein: CASSIFGGVTTAYEQYF. The CDR3 region has the DNA TGTGCCAGTAGTATTTTCGGGGGAGTCACCACTGCCTACGAGCAGTACTTC.

This rearrangement joins TRBV11-2 to TRBJ1-4; the D gene is possibly TRBD1 (5 bases). Germline CDR1 SGHAT, CDR2 FQNNGV. The V end was cut by 5 bases, the J end by 7 bases, with 14 bases between. The length of the CDR3 is 14 residues. CDR3 sequence reads: CASSKEGYGEKLFF. CDR3 sequence (DNA): TGTGCCAGCAGCAAAGAGGGGTACGGTGAAAAACTGTTTTTT.

The chain employs TRBV10-1 and TRBJ2-7; D remains unclear. Trimming removed 0 bases at V and 0 bases at J, with 6 bases between. The CDR3 consists of 14 residues. Germline V gene sequence: CDR1 WNHNN, CDR2 SYGVQD (reference sequence). This CDR3 is CASSESPVSYEQYF. The CDR3 region has the DNA TGCGCCAGCAGTGAGTCGCCGGTCTCCTACGAGCAGTACTTC.

The V call is TRBV18, the J call TRBJ1-1; 10 bases match TRBD1. The CDR3 covers 14 residues. The V gene end was trimmed by 5 bases and the J gene end by 6 bases; junction bases not matched to a gene: 6. CDR1 is KGHSH and CDR2 is LQKENI in the germline V gene. CDR3 in amino acids: CASSTGTGAAEAFF. CDR3 coding DNA: TGTGCCAGCTCAACAGGGACAGGGGCCGCTGAAGCTTTCTTT. Full variable domain (outside the CDR3, taken from reference TRBV18 and TRBJ1-1): NAGVMQNPRHLVRRRGQEARLRCSPMKGHSHVYWYRQLPEEGLKFMVYLQKENIIDESGMPKERFSAEFPKEGPSILRIQQVVRGDSAAYFCASSTGTGAAEAFFGQGTRLTVV.

The table lists this clone with a count of one. The chain uses TRBV10-3 and TRBJ1-1, with D perhaps matching TRBD1 (5 bases). V was cut by 6 bases and J by 1 base, with 21 bases left in between. The CDR3 covers 17 residues. The V gene's germline CDR1 is ENHRY and CDR2 SYGVKD. CDR3 in DNA: TGTGCCATCAGCCTCCAGTGGGGAGGGGAGGGGAACACTGAAGCTTTCTTT. It yields the protein CAISLQWGGEGNTEAFF.

This chain connects TRBV7-2 to TRBJ2-2, with D tentatively TRBD1 or TRBD2 (5 bases each). The CDR3 sequence is 15 residues long. From germline, CDR1 is SGHTA and CDR2 FQGNSA. Trimming stripped 6 bases from V and 0 bases from J, with 11 bases between. The CDR3 DNA reads TGTGCCAGCAGATCCGGGACCACGAACACCGGGGAGCTGTTTTTT. Translation: CASRSGTTNTGELFF.

V and J are TRBV2 and TRBJ2-3; TRBD2 might be the D (6 bases). Germline loops: CDR1 SNHLY, CDR2 FYNNEI. V was trimmed by 6 bases and J by 2 bases, leaving 12 bases between them. The CDR3 totals 14 residues. In DNA, the CDR3 is TGTGCCAGCAGAAAGCGGGTCTTCACAGATACGCAGTATTTT. The encoded protein is CASRKRVFTDTQYF.

The rearrangement uses TRBV18 and TRBJ1-3; D is possibly TRBD1 (5 bases). V was trimmed by 2 bases and J by 2 bases, leaving 7 bases between them. CDR1 KGHSH and CDR2 LQKENI come from the germline V gene. This CDR3 region has 14 residues. CDR3 in amino acids: CASSPGGPGNTIYF. CDR3 nucleotide sequence: TGTGCCAGCTCACCAGGGGGACCTGGAAACACCATATATTTT.

With regard to this clone: Other DNA sequences within the sample encode an identical CDR3. The chain couples TRBV14 to TRBJ1-2, with D uncertain. CDR3 length equals 13 residues. The germline V gene has CDR1 SGHDN and CDR2 FVKESK. The V end was cut by 0 bases, the J end by 3 bases, with 5 bases between. CDR3 sequence (DNA): TGTGCCAGCAGCCAAGAGTGGGACTATGGCTACACCTTC. Protein product: CASSQEWDYGYTF.

This clone has only a few counts. The same CDR3 arises from other DNA sequences in this sample as well. This chain connects TRBV7-2 to TRBJ1-1; D unresolved. The V end was cut by 1 base, the J end by 2 bases, with 5 bases between. The V gene's germline CDR1 is SGHTA and CDR2 FQGNSA. The CDR3 sequence is 13 residues long. CDR3 residues: CASSLGHNTEAFF. In DNA, the CDR3 is TGTGCCAGCAGCTTAGGACACAACACTGAAGCTTTCTTT.

The chain links TRBV5-1 to TRBJ2-7; perhaps TRBD1 as D (6 bases). V lost 5 bases, J lost 0 bases, and 18 bases lay in between. Germline CDR1 and CDR2: SGHRS and YFSETQ. CDR3 length equals 16 residues. The chain's CDR3 is CASSSTYRVSSYEQYF. Here the CDR3 DNA reads TGCGCCAGCAGTTCTACCTACAGGGTCAGCTCCTACGAGCAGTACTTC.

The chain employs TRBV13 and TRBJ2-7, with 8 bases aligning to TRBD1. The germline V gene encodes CDR1 PRHDT and CDR2 FYEKMQ (reference sequence). The CDR3 consists of 14 residues. The V segment lost 6 bases and the J segment 7 bases; nucleotides outside the gene matches: 11. The CDR3 nucleotides read TGTGCCAGCAGAGGGGACAGGTGGGCTAGGGAGCAGTACTTC. Translation gives CASRGDRWAREQYF.